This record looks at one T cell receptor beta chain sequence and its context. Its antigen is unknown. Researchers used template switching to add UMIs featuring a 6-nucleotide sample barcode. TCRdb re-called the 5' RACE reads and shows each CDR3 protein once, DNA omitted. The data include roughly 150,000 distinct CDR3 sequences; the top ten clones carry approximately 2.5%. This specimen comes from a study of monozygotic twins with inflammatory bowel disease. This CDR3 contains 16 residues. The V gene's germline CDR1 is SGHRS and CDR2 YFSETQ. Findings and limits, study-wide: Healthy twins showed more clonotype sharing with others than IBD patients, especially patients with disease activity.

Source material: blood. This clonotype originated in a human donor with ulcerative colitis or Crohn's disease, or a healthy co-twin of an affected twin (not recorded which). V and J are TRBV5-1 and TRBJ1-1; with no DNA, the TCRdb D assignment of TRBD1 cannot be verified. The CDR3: CASSFGVLGLNTEAFF.